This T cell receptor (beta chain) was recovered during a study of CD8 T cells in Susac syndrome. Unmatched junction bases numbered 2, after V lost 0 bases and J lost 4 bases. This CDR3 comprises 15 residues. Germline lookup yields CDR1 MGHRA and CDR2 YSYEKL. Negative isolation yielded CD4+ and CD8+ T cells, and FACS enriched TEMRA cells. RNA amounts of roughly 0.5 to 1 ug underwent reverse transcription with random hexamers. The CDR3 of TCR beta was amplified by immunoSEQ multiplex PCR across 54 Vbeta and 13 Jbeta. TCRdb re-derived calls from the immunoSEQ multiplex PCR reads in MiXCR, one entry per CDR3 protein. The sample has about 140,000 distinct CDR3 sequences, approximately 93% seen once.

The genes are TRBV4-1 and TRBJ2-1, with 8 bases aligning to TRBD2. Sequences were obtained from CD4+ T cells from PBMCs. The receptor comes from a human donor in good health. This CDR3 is CASSQDQREYNEQFF. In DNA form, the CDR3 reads TGCGCCAGCAGCCAAGACCAGCGGGAGTACAATGAGCAGTTCTTC.